Presented here are 9 T cell receptor beta chains from one specimen sequenced in a study of T cell repertoires in cytomegalovirus infection. These receptors are not linked to any known antigen. TCRdb re-called the reads through MiXCR, storing one row per CDR3 protein. Among 450,000 to 650,000 distinct CDR3 sequences listed, roughly 43% were seen once. Sequencing used cultured PBMCs, obtained from culture after CMV antigen stimulation. The receptors derive from a human donor in good health (CMV status not recorded). Some clones in this sample may be carry-over from other donors' samples.

The chain has TRBV18 and TRBJ1-1; TRBD1 matches 7 bases. After removal of 3 bases from V and 4 bases from J, the junction contained 11 bases not matched to a gene. CDR3 length: 16 amino acids. Germline values: CDR1 KGHSH, CDR2 LQKENI. CDR3 sequence reads: CASSPGLQGIGTEAFF. As DNA, the CDR3 is TGTGCCAGCTCACCGGGCCTACAGGGGATCGGCACTGAAGCTTTCTTT. The complete variable domain, with remaining parts taken from reference TRBV18 and TRBJ1-1, reads NAGVMQNPRHLVRRRGQEARLRCSPMKGHSHVYWYRQLPEEGLKFMVYLQKENIIDESGMPKERFSAEFPKEGPSILRIQQVVRGDSAAYFCASSPGLQGIGTEAFFGQGTRLTVV.

The gene calls are TRBV7-9 and TRBJ1-3; 7 nucleotides line up with TRBD1. Germline CDR1 and CDR2: SEHNR and FQNEAQ (reference sequence). There are 15 residues in the CDR3. The V segment lost 4 bases and the J segment 1 base; nucleotides outside the gene matches: 4. Written as DNA, the CDR3 is TGTGCCAGCAGCTCCGTGACAGGGTCTGGAAACACCATATATTTT. Residues: CASSSVTGSGNTIYF.

This sequence joins TRBV12-3 or TRBV12-4 and TRBJ2-3, with D perhaps TRBD2 (7 bases). The V end was cut by 10 bases, the J end by 3 bases, with 14 bases between. The CDR3 runs to 13 residues. The CDR3 sequence: CATRRGGTDTQYF. The CDR3 bases are TGTGCCACCCGCAGGGGAGGGACAGATACGCAGTATTTT.

This chain connects TRBV7-2 to TRBJ2-2; a weak D match, TRBD2 (5 bases). Trimming took off 4 bases at V and 4 bases at J, with 16 bases between the two ends. Germline V gives CDR1 SGHTA, CDR2 FQGNSA. The CDR3 is made up of 16 amino acids. The CDR3 DNA is TGTGCCAGCAGCTATAACGGGGATCCGCGCACCGGGGAGCTGTTTTTT. As protein: CASSYNGDPRTGELFF.

The chain's CDR3 is CASSSPLAEQFF. CDR3 in DNA: TGTGCCAGCAGCTCACCCCTAGCGGAGCAGTTCTTC. The rearrangement links TRBV7-6 to TRBJ2-1, with D perhaps matching TRBD2 (6 bases). Trimming left V 4 bases short and J 10 bases short, with 11 bases between. Germline-derived CDR1 and CDR2 are SGHVS and FNYEAQ. The CDR3 contains 12 residues. The full variable domain, rest sourced from reference TRBV7-6 and TRBJ2-1, is GAGVSQSPRYKVTKRGQDVALRCDPISGHVSLYWYRQALGQGPEFLTYFNYEAQQDKSGLPNDRFSAERPEGSISTLTIQRTEQRDSAMYRCASSSPLAEQFFGPGTRLTVL.

The chain is built from TRBV5-6 and TRBJ2-3; 7 bases map to TRBD2. The CDR3 is made up of 17 amino acids. The V gene's germline CDR1 is SGHDT and CDR2 YYEEEE. V lost 4 bases and J lost 2; bases outside the gene matches: 13. The CDR3 protein is CASSGGFAGDSTDTQYF. The DNA for the CDR3 is TGTGCCAGCAGCGGAGGTTTCGCGGGGGATTCCACAGATACGCAGTATTTT.

V usage is TRBV20-1 and J usage is TRBJ2-1; TRBD2 agrees at 9 bases. The CDR3 is 15 amino acids. CDR1 is DFQATT, CDR2 SNEGSKA, per germline (reference sequence). Trimming cost V 5 bases and J 8 bases; bases outside gene matches: 13. The CDR3 sequence: CSAGKFSGRGDEQFF. CDR3 sequence (DNA): TGCAGTGCTGGAAAGTTTAGCGGGAGAGGCGATGAGCAGTTCTTC.

In its sample, this clonotype was seen once. The rearrangement uses TRBV4-3 and TRBJ2-4; 16 bases fit TRBD2. CDR1 and CDR2 (germline): LGHNA, YSLEER. This CDR3 has 18 amino acids. V gave up 4 bases and J gave up 0 bases; unmatched junction bases: 3. Here the CDR3 DNA reads TGCGCCAGCAGCCCGGGACTAGCGGGAGGGGGAGCCAAAAACATTCAGTACTTC. It codes for CASSPGLAGGGAKNIQYF.

This clonotype came up a few times. The CDR3 region has the DNA TGTGCCAGCAGTTTAAACCAAAGGGGTGTAAGGGTGGCAAATCAGCCCCAGCATTTT. It encodes CASSLNQRGVRVANQPQHF. The V gene is TRBV12-3 or TRBV12-4, the J gene TRBJ1-5, with TRBD1 as a possible D gene (5 bases). The CDR3 is 19 amino acids. Trimming removed 2 bases from V and 4 bases from J, with 24 bases in between.